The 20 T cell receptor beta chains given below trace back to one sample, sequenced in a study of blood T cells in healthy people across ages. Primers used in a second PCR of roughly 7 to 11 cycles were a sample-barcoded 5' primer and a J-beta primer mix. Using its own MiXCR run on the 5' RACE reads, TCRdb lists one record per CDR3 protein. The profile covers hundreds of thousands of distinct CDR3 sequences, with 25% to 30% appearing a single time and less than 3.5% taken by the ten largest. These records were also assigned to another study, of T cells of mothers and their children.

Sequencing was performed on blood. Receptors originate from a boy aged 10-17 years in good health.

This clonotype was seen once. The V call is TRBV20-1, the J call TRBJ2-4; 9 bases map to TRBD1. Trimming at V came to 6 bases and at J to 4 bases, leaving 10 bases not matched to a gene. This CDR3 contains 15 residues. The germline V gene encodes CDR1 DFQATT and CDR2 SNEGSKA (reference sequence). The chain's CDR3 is CSALGQGGLKNIQYF. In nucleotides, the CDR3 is TGCAGTGCCCTGGGACAGGGAGGTTTGAAAAACATTCAGTACTTC.

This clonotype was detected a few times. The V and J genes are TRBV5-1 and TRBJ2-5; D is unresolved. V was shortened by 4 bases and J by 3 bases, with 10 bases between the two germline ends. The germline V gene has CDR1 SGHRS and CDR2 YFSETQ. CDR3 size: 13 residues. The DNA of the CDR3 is TGCGCCAGCAGCCTTAATAACAAAGAGACCCAGTACTTC. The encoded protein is CASSLNNKETQYF.

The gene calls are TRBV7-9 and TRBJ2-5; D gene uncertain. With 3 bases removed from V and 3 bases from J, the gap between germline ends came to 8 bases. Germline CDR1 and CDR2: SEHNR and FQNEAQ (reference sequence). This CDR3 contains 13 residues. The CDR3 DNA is TGTGCCAGCAGCTTTGAACCGAAAGAGACCCAGTACTTC. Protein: CASSFEPKETQYF.

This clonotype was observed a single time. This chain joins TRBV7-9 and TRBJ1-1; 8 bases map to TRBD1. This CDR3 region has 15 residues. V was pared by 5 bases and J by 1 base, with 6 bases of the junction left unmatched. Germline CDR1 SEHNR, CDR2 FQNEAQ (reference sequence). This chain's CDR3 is CASSPGDRRNTEAFF. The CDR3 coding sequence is TGTGCCAGCAGCCCTGGGGACAGGAGGAACACTGAAGCTTTCTTT.

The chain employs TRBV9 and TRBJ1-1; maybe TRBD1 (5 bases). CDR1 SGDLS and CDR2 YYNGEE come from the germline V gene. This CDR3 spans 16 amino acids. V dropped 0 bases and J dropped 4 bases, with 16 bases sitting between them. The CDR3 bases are TGTGCCAGCAGCGTAGCACCCAGTGGGGGTAGCACTGAAGCTTTCTTT. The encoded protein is CASSVAPSGGSTEAFF.

CDR3 loop: CSARGDLLYEQYF. The CDR3 DNA follows: TGCAGTGCTAGAGGTGACTTGCTATACGAGCAGTACTTC. This chain connects TRBV20-1 to TRBJ2-7; D is unclear. This CDR3 has 13 residues. Germline V lookup: CDR1 DFQATT, CDR2 SNEGSKA (reference sequence). The V end lost 1 base, the J end lost 4 bases, and 11 bases lay between the germline ends.

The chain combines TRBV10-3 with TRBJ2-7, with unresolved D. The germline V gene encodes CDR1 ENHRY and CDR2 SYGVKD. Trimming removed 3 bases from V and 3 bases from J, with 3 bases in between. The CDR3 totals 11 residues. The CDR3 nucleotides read TGTGCCATCAGTGATCGCTACGAGCAGTACTTC. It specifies CAISDRYEQYF.

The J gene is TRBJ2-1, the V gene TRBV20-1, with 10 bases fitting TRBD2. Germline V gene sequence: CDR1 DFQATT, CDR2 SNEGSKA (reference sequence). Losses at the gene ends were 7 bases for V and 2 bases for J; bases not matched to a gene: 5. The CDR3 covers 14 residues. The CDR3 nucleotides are TGCAGTGTCCCCCTAGCGGGGGCCTACAATGAGCAGTTCTTC. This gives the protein CSVPLAGAYNEQFF.

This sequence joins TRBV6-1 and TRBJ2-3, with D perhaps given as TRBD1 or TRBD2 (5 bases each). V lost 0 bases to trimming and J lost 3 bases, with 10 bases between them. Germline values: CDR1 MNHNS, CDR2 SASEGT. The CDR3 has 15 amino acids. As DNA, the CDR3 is TGTGCCAGCAGTGAAGCGACCTGGGGGACAGATACGCAGTATTTT. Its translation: CASSEATWGTDTQYF.

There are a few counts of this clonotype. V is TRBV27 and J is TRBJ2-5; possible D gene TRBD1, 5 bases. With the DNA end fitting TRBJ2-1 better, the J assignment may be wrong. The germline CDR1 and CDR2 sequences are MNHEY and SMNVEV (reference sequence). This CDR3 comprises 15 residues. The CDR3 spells CASSPRAPASNEQFF. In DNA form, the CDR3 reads TGTGCCAGCAGTCCCAGGGCTCCTGCCTCTAATGAGCAGTTCTTC.

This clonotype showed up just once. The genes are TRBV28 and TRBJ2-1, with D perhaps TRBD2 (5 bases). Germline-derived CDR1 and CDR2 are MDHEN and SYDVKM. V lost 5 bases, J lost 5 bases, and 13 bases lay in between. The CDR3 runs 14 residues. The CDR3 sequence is CASSENRGNNEQFF. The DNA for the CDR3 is TGTGCCAGCAGTGAAAATCGGGGAAACAATGAGCAGTTCTTC.

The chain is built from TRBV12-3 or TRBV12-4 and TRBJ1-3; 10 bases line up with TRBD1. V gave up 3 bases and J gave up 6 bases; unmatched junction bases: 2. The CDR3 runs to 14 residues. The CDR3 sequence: CASSLTGGENTIYF. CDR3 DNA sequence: TGTGCCAGCAGTTTGACAGGGGGCGAAAACACCATATATTTT.

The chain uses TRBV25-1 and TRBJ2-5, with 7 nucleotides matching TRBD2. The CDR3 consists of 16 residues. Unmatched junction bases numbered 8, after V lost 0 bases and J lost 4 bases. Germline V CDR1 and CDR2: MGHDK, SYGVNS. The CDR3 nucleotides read TGTGCCAGCAGTGAATATACCGGGGGGAGGGGAGAGACCCAGTACTTC. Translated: CASSEYTGGRGETQYF.

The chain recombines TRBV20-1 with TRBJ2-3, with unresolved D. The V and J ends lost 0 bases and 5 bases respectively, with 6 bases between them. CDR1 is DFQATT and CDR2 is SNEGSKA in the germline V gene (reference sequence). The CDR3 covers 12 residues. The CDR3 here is CSARDLGDTQYF. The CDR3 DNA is TGCAGTGCTAGAGATCTAGGAGATACGCAGTATTTT.

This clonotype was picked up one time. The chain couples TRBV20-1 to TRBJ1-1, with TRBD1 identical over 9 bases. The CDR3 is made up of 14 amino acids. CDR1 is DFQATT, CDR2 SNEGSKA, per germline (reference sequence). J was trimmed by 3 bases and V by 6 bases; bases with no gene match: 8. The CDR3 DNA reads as TGCAGTGCCCGGACAGGGGCAGGGGACACTGAAGCTTTCTTT. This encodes CSARTGAGDTEAFF.

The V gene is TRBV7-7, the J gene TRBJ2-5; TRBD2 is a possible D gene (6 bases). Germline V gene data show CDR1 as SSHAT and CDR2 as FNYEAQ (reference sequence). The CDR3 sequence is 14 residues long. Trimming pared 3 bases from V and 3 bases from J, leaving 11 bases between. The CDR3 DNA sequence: TGTGCCAGCAGCTTCGGTAGCGGAAAAGAGACCCAGTACTTC. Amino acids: CASSFGSGKETQYF.

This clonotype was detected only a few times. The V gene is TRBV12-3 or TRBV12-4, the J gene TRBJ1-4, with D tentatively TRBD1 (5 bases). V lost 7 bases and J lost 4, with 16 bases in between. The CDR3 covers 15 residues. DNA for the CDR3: TGTGCCAGCAAGGGACCGACGGGAGTTAATGAAAAACTGTTTTTT. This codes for CASKGPTGVNEKLFF.

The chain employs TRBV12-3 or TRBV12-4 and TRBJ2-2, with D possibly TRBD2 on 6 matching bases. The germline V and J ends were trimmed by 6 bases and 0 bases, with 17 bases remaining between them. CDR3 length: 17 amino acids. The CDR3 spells CASRDTSQTANTGELFF. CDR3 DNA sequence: TGTGCCAGCAGGGACACTAGCCAAACAGCGAACACCGGGGAGCTGTTTTTT.

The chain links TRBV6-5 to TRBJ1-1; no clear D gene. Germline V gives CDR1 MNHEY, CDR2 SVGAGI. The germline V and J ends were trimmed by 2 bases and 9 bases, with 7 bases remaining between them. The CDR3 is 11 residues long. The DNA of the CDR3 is TGTGCCAGCAGTTACATGGGGAAAGCTTTCTTT. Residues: CASSYMGKAFF.

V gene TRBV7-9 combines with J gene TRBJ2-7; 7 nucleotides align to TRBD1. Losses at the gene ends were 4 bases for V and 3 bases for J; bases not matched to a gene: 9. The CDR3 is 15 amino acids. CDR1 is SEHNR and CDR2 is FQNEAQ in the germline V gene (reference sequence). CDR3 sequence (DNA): TGTGCCAGCAGCTCTATGTTAGGGGGCGACTACGAGCAGTACTTC. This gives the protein CASSSMLGGDYEQYF.